A single sample is the source of the 8 T cell receptor beta chains below, sequenced in a study of shared clonotypes between healthy human individuals. Profiled with immunoSEQ multiplex PCR; TCRdb holds only in-frame clones, not every one. This sample yields millions of clones, of which just over 90% are seen a single time; roughly 0.15% belongs to the top ten. Source material: naive CD4+ T cells sorted from blood. Subset here: CD45RA+ positively selected. The source of these receptors is a man aged 18 to 29 in good health.

The rearrangement links TRBV4-1 to TRBJ1-1; no clear D. CDR1 is MGHRA and CDR2 is YSYEKL in the germline V gene. V was clipped by 4 bases and J by 1 base, with 13 bases between them. This CDR3 is 15 amino acids long. This chain's CDR3 is CASSLEGGKNTEAFF. CDR3 coding DNA: TGCGCCAGCAGCCTCGAGGGAGGAAAGAACACTGAAGCTTTCTTT.

The chain employs TRBV7-9 and TRBJ1-1, with D possibly matching TRBD1 (5 bases). Trimming cost V 5 bases and J 0 bases, with 13 bases left between them. This CDR3 is 15 amino acids long. Per the germline V gene, CDR1 is SEHNR and CDR2 is FQNEAQ (reference sequence). CDR3 coding DNA: TGTGCCAGCAGCCTCCGGGACCTTATGAACACTGAAGCTTTCTTT. Translation: CASSLRDLMNTEAFF.

The chain recombines TRBV18 with TRBJ1-3; D call uncertain. V was clipped by 1 base and J by 2 bases, with 9 bases between them. The length of the CDR3 is 15 residues. Germline-derived CDR1 and CDR2 are KGHSH and LQKENI. CDR3 in amino acids: CASSPQGTTGNTIYF. Here the CDR3 DNA reads TGTGCCAGCTCACCACAGGGAACAACTGGAAACACCATATATTTT.

The chain couples TRBV11-1 to TRBJ2-3, with D hard to call. Germline V CDR1 and CDR2: SGHAT, FQDESV (reference sequence). The CDR3 sequence is 15 residues long. Trimming removed 4 bases at V and 1 base at J, with 12 bases between. The CDR3 coding sequence is TGTGCCAGCAGCTCAGACCAGCCCGGCACAGATACGCAGTATTTT. Protein product: CASSSDQPGTDTQYF. The whole variable domain, filled in from reference TRBV11-1 and TRBJ2-3, reads EAEVAQSPRYKITEKSQAVAFWCDPISGHATLYWYRQILGQGPELLVQFQDESVVDDSQLPKDRFSAERLKGVDSTLKIQPAELGDSAMYLCASSSDQPGTDTQYFGPGTRLTVL.

This rearrangement joins TRBV6-1 to TRBJ1-4; 8 bases are shared with TRBD1. Germline values: CDR1 MNHNS, CDR2 SASEGT. The V segment lost 4 bases and the J segment 4 bases; nucleotides outside the gene matches: 8. The CDR3 runs 16 residues. CDR3 nucleotide sequence: TGTGCCAGCAGTGGAATAAAAACAGGGGGTAATGAAAAACTGTTTTTT. Translated: CASSGIKTGGNEKLFF.

This clone has only one observation. This chain links TRBV5-1 with TRBJ2-2; tentative D call: TRBD1 (6 bases). There are 15 residues in the CDR3. V lost 3 bases and J 3 bases, leaving 12 bases between the germline ends. Germline assignment: CDR1 SGHRS and CDR2 YFSETQ. The CDR3 region is CASSSTAGDTGELFF. The CDR3 coding sequence is TGCGCCAGCAGCTCTACGGCAGGGGACACCGGGGAGCTGTTTTTT.

The rearrangement joins TRBV9 to TRBJ2-7; 8 nucleotides line up with TRBD2. The V gene's germline CDR1 is SGDLS and CDR2 YYNGEE. The trim removed 2 bases at V and 3 bases at J, leaving 4 bases unmatched. The CDR3 is 14 residues long. The CDR3 bases are TGTGCCAGCAGCGTGGGACTAGGGGTCTACGAGCAGTACTTC. Translation: CASSVGLGVYEQYF.

V usage is TRBV7-9 and J usage is TRBJ2-7; perhaps TRBD2 as D (5 bases). Trimming took off 5 bases at V and 4 bases at J, with 15 bases between the two ends. This CDR3 has 14 residues. The V gene's germline CDR1 is SEHNR and CDR2 FQNEAQ (reference sequence). Here the CDR3 reads CASSLGVSRYEQYF. The CDR3 bases are TGTGCCAGCAGCCTCGGGGTCTCGAGATACGAGCAGTACTTC. The full variable domain, in which reference TRBV7-9 and TRBJ2-7 provide the parts outside the CDR3, is DTGVSQNPRHKITKRGQNVTFRCDPISEHNRLYWYRQTLGQGPEFLTYFQNEAQLEKSRLLSDRFSAERPKGSFSTLEIQRTEQGDSAMYLCASSLGVSRYEQYFGPGTRLTVT.